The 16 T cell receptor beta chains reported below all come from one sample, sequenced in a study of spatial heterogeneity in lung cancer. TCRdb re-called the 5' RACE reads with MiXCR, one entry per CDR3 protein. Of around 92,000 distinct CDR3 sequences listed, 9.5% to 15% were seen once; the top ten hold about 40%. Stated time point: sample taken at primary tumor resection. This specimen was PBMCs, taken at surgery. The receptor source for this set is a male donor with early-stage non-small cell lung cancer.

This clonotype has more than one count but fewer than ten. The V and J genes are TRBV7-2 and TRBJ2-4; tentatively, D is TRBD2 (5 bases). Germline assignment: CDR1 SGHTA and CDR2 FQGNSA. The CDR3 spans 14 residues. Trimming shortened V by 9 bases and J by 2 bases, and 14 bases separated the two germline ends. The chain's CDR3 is CASRDPGTKNIQYF. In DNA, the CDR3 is TGTGCCAGTAGAGATCCGGGAACCAAAAACATTCAGTACTTC.

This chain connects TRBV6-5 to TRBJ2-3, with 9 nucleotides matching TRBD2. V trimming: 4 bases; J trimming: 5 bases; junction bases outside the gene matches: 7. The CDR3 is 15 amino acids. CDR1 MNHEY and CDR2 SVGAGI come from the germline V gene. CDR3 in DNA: TGTGCCAGCAGTTTGGGACTAGCAGGGAGAGATACGCAGTATTTT. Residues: CASSLGLAGRDTQYF.

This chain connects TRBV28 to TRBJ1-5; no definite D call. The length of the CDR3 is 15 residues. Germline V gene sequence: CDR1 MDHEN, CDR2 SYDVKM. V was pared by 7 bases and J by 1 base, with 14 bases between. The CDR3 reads CASTRNTQSNQPQHF. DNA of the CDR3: TGTGCCAGCACGAGGAATACTCAAAGCAATCAGCCCCAGCATTTT.

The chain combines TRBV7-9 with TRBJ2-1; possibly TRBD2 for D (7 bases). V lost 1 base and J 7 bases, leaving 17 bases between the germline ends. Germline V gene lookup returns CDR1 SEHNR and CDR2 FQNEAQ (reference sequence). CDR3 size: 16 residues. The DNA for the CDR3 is TGTGCCAGCAGCTTAGAGGGGGAGGGCCCTTTGAATGAGCAGTTCTTC. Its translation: CASSLEGEGPLNEQFF. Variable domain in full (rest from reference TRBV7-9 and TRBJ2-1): DTGVSQNPRHKITKRGQNVTFRCDPISEHNRLYWYRQTLGQGPEFLTYFQNEAQLEKSRLLSDRFSAERPKGSFSTLEIQRTEQGDSAMYLCASSLEGEGPLNEQFFGPGTRLTVL.

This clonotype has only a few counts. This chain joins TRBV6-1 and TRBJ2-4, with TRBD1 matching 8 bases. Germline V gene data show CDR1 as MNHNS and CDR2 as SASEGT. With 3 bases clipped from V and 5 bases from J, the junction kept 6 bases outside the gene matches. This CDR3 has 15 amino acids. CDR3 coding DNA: TGTGCCAGCAGTGAGTTACAGGGGGGCCAAAACATTCAGTACTTC. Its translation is CASSELQGGQNIQYF.

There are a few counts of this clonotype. Here the CDR3 reads CSARTGVDSPLHF. CDR3 DNA sequence: TGCAGTGCTCGGACAGGGGTTGATTCACCCCTCCACTTT. The chain links TRBV20-1 to TRBJ1-6; 9 nucleotides match TRBD1. The V segment lost 5 bases and the J segment 8 bases; nucleotides outside the gene matches: 4. This CDR3 is 13 amino acids long. Germline CDR1 reads DFQATT; CDR2 reads SNEGSKA (reference sequence).

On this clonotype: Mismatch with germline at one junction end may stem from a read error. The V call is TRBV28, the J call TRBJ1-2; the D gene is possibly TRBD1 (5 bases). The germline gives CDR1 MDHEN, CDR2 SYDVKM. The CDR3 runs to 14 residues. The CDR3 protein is CASSSGIANYGCTF. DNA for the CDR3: TGTGCCAGCAGCTCAGGGATAGCTAACTATGGCTGCACCTTC.

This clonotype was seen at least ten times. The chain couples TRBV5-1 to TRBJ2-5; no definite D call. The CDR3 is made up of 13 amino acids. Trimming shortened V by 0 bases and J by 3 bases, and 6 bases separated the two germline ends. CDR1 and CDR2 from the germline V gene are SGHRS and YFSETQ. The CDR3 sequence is CASSLVGKETQYF. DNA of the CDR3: TGCGCCAGCAGCTTGGTTGGAAAAGAGACCCAGTACTTC.

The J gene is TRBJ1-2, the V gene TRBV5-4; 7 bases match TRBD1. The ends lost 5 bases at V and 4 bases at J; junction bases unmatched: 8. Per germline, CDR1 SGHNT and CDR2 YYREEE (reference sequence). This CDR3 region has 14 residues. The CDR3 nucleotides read TGTGCCAGCAGATCGGGGACAGAACCCTATGGCTACACCTTC. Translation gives CASRSGTEPYGYTF.

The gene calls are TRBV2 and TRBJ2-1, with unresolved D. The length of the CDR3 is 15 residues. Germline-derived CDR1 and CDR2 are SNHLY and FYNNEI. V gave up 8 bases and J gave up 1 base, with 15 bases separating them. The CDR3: CASHSNRLSYNEQFF. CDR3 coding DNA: TGTGCCAGCCACTCGAACCGGCTTTCCTACAATGAGCAGTTCTTC.

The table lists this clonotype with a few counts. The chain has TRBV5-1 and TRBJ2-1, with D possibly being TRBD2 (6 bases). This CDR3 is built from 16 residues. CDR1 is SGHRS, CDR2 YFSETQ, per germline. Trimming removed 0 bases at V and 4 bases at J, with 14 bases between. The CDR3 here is CASSLATGLTYNEQFF. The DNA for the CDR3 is TGCGCCAGCAGCTTGGCCACGGGACTTACTTACAATGAGCAGTTCTTC.

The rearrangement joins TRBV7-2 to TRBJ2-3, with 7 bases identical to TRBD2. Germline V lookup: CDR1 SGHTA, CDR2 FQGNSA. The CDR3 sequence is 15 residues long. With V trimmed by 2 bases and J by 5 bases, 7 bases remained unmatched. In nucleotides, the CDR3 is TGTGCCAGCAGCTTAAACGGCGGGAGAGGAGATACGCAGTATTTT. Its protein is CASSLNGGRGDTQYF.

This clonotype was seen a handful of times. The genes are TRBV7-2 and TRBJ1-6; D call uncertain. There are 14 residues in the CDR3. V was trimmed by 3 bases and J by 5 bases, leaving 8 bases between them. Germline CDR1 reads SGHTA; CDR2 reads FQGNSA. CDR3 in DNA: TGTGCCAGCAGCTTTGCACTTAATAATTCACCCCTCCACTTT. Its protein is CASSFALNNSPLHF.

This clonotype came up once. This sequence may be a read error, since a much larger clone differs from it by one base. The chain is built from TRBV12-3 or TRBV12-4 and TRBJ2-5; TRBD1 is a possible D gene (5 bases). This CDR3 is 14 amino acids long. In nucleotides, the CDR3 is TGTGCCATCAGTTTGGGGCAGCCCCCAGAGACCCAGTACTTC. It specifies CAISLGQPPETQYF.

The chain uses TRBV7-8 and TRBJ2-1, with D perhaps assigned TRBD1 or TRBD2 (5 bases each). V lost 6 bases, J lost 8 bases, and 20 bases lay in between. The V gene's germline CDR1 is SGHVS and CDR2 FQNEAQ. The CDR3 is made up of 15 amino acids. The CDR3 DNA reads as TGTGCCAGCAGTCTCAACTCGGGGCTTAGGGATGAGCAGTTCTTC. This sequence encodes CASSLNSGLRDEQFF.

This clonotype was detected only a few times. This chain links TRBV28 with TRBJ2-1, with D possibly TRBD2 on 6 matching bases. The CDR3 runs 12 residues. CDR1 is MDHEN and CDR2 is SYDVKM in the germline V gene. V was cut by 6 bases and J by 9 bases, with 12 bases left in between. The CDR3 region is CASSQTRFEQFF. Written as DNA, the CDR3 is TGTGCCAGCAGCCAGACTAGGTTTGAGCAGTTCTTC.